What follows are 19 T cell receptor beta chains derived from one specimen sequenced in a study of cytomegalovirus exposure and HLA in healthy donors. TCRdb's table, derived via immunoSEQ multiplex PCR, lists solely in-frame clones and lacks some. The sample has under 100,000 clones; 95% to 98% are singletons. The sequenced material came from PBMCs. The receptors here all came from a man between 18 and 35 years old in good health and CMV-seronegative.

This chain joins TRBV5-1 and TRBJ2-1; 13 bases fit TRBD2. Trimming cost V 4 bases and J 8 bases; bases outside gene matches: 9. This CDR3 comprises 16 residues. CDR1 SGHRS and CDR2 YFSETQ come from the germline V gene. The CDR3 coding sequence is TGCGCCAGCAGCCTGAGGACTAGCGGGAGAGAATATGAGCAGTTCTTC. It encodes CASSLRTSGREYEQFF.

This sequence joins TRBV6-5 and TRBJ2-5; 7 bases fit TRBD2. V gave up 8 bases and J gave up 5 bases; unmatched junction bases: 8. Germline CDR1 reads MNHEY; CDR2 reads SVGAGI. This CDR3 contains 13 residues. The CDR3 nucleotides read TGTGCCAGCGGGCGGGAGTTCGGGGAGACCCAGTACTTC. Its translation: CASGREFGETQYF.

V and J are TRBV4-1 and TRBJ2-3; 7 nucleotides agree with TRBD2. Germline V gene sequence: CDR1 MGHRA, CDR2 YSYEKL. The CDR3 contains 15 residues. V shed 1 base and J 5 bases; nucleotides not matched to a gene: 6. CDR3 in amino acids: CASSQAGLDKDTQYF. The CDR3 nucleotides are TGCGCCAGCAGCCAAGCTGGACTAGACAAAGATACGCAGTATTTT.

V is TRBV7-6 and J is TRBJ2-7; D is undetermined. Between the trimmed V and J ends, which lost 0 bases and 5 bases, there was a span of 11 bases. This CDR3 spans 14 amino acids. The germline V gene encodes CDR1 SGHVS and CDR2 FNYEAQ. In DNA, the CDR3 is TGTGCCAGCAGCTTAGCCCAAAATACTCACGAGCAGTACTTC. Encoded protein: CASSLAQNTHEQYF.

V gene TRBV30 combines with J gene TRBJ1-1; D is uncertain. V was cut by 0 bases and J by 5 bases, with 7 bases left in between. The CDR3 extends over 12 amino acids. Germline loops: CDR1 GTSNPN, CDR2 SVGIG (reference sequence). The CDR3 coding sequence is TGTGCCTGGAGTGTACGAGGTACTGAAGCTTTCTTT. Amino acids: CAWSVRGTEAFF.

The genes are TRBV13 and TRBJ2-7; tentative D call: TRBD2 (6 bases). Germline V gene sequence: CDR1 PRHDT, CDR2 FYEKMQ (reference sequence). CDR3 length: 17 residues. V was shortened by 4 bases and J by 0 bases, with 19 bases between the two germline ends. The CDR3 loop is CASSSLMRDGDSYEQYF. For the CDR3, the DNA is TGTGCCAGCAGCTCACTAATGCGGGACGGCGACTCCTACGAGCAGTACTTC.

This chain connects TRBV7-2 to TRBJ2-3; TRBD2 matches 12 bases. Per the germline V gene, CDR1 is SGHTA and CDR2 is FQGNSA. V shed 3 bases, J shed 7 bases, and the junction held 11 bases outside the gene matches. CDR3 length equals 17 residues. CDR3 in amino acids: CASSLETGLAGLNTQYF. The CDR3 DNA follows: TGTGCCAGCAGCTTGGAGACAGGACTAGCGGGACTTAATACGCAGTATTTT.

The V call is TRBV9, the J call TRBJ2-5; possible D gene TRBD1, 5 bases. Germline-derived CDR1 and CDR2 are SGDLS and YYNGEE. CDR3 length: 14 residues. V lost 0 bases, J lost 4 bases, and 10 bases lay in between. The CDR3 coding sequence is TGTGCCAGCAGCGTAGAAGGGGTCCCAGAGACCCAGTACTTC. It specifies CASSVEGVPETQYF.

The chain recombines TRBV5-1 with TRBJ2-2; tentative D call: TRBD2 (5 bases). The germline V gene encodes CDR1 SGHRS and CDR2 YFSETQ. The CDR3 runs to 15 residues. V gave up 4 bases and J gave up 2 bases, with 12 bases separating them. CDR3 loop: CASSPGSHNTGELFF. The DNA for the CDR3 is TGCGCCAGCAGCCCGGGGAGCCATAACACCGGGGAGCTGTTTTTT.

V usage is TRBV19 and J usage is TRBJ1-1, with D uncertain. CDR1 LNHDA and CDR2 SQIVND come from the germline V gene (reference sequence). The CDR3 is made up of 12 amino acids. Deletions cut 9 bases from V and 1 base from J, with 9 bases between. For the CDR3, the DNA is TGTGCCAGCCGCCCGGGGAACACTGAAGCTTTCTTT. It yields the protein CASRPGNTEAFF.

In this sample, this clone turned up once. This chain connects TRBV5-1 to TRBJ2-5, with TRBD2 identical over 11 bases. Germline V lookup: CDR1 SGHRS, CDR2 YFSETQ. The length of the CDR3 is 16 residues. J was trimmed by 1 base and V by 0 bases; bases with no gene match: 2. The CDR3 nucleotides are TGCGCCAGCAGCTTGGGACTAGCGGGGTCCCAAGAGACCCAGTACTTC. This codes for CASSLGLAGSQETQYF.

CDR3 amino acids: CASSVGTGHPEQFF. CDR3 nucleotide sequence: TGTGCCAGCAGCGTAGGGACAGGGCATCCTGAGCAGTTCTTC. This chain joins TRBV9 and TRBJ2-1, with TRBD1 matching 8 bases. The CDR3 is 14 residues long. Germline V gene data show CDR1 as SGDLS and CDR2 as YYNGEE. Trimming removed 0 bases from V and 9 bases from J; junction bases left unmatched: 5.

This clone was counted a single time. J is TRBJ2-7 and V is TRBV10-3; 10 nucleotides align to TRBD1. V lost 6 bases, J lost 2 bases, and 16 bases stayed unmatched. The V gene's germline CDR1 is ENHRY and CDR2 SYGVKD. This CDR3 is built from 18 residues. The CDR3 spells CAIRAGQGTGGPTYEQYF. The CDR3 nucleotides read TGTGCCATCAGAGCGGGACAGGGGACGGGAGGACCTACCTACGAGCAGTACTTC.

The gene calls are TRBV27 and TRBJ1-2, with 8 positions matching TRBD1. The CDR3 length is 13 residues. Per germline, CDR1 MNHEY and CDR2 SMNVEV (reference sequence). The junction had 8 bases not matched to a gene; V was cut back by 6 bases and J by 8 bases. The CDR3 DNA reads TGTGCCAGCAGCGGACAGGGTAGAAGAGGCTACACCTTC. This codes for CASSGQGRRGYTF.

This clone was counted a single time. The gene calls are TRBV7-9 and TRBJ1-5; tentative D call: TRBD1 (5 bases). V lost 5 bases to trimming and J lost 0 bases, with 17 bases between them. This CDR3 has 17 residues. Germline V lookup: CDR1 SEHNR, CDR2 FQNEAQ (reference sequence). The CDR3 protein is CASSTSRGKDSNQPQHF. The CDR3 DNA sequence: TGTGCCAGCAGCACAAGTCGGGGGAAGGATAGCAATCAGCCCCAGCATTTT.

This chain uses TRBV5-4 with TRBJ1-5; 9 positions match TRBD1. V was clipped by 1 base and J by 7 bases; unmatched bases: 9. Germline loops: CDR1 SGHNT, CDR2 YYREEE (reference sequence). The CDR3 covers 16 residues. The CDR3 DNA is TGTGCCAGCAGCTTGTGGACAGGGGCTGAAGGACAGCCCCAGCATTTT. It specifies CASSLWTGAEGQPQHF.

This chain joins TRBV29-1 and TRBJ1-1; 8 positions match TRBD1. With 4 bases clipped from V and 3 bases from J, the junction kept 4 bases outside the gene matches. The germline V gene encodes CDR1 SQVTM and CDR2 ANQGSEA. CDR3 length: 13 amino acids. The CDR3 protein is CSVARGPDTEAFF. For the CDR3, the DNA is TGCAGCGTTGCCAGGGGGCCCGACACTGAAGCTTTCTTT.

About this clone itself: A read error may account for a junction end that differs from germline. V and J are TRBV7-7 and TRBJ2-6; the match to TRBD1 covers 7 bases. In germline, CDR1 is SSHAT, CDR2 FNYEAQ (reference sequence). The CDR3 extends over 17 amino acids. CDR3 residues: CASSLPTGQRGANVLTF. The CDR3 DNA is TGTGCTAGCAGCTTGCCGACAGGGCAACGTGGGGCCAACGTCCTGACTTTC. The full variable domain, completed using reference TRBV7-7 and TRBJ2-6, is GAGVSQSPRYKVTKRGQDVTLRCDPISSHATLYWYQQALGQGPEFLTYFNYEAQPDKSGLPSDRFSAERPEGSISTLTIQRTEQRDSAMYRCASSLPTGQRGANVLTFGAGSRLTVL.

The genes are TRBV7-2 and TRBJ1-5, with 8 bases aligning to TRBD1. CDR3 length: 16 amino acids. V was pared by 3 bases and J by 3 bases, with 7 bases of the junction left unmatched. Germline loops: CDR1 SGHTA, CDR2 FQGNSA. The CDR3 region is CASSFQGATVNQPQHF. The CDR3 DNA is TGTGCCAGCAGCTTTCAGGGGGCGACGGTCAATCAGCCCCAGCATTTT. The entire variable domain, with the rest obtained from reference TRBV7-2 and TRBJ1-5, is as follows: GAGVSQSPSNKVTEKGKDVELRCDPISGHTALYWYRQSLGQGLEFLIYFQGNSAPDKSGLPSDRFSAERTGGSVSTLTIQRTQQEDSAVYLCASSFQGATVNQPQHFGDGTRLSIL.